Each of the 5 T cell receptor beta chains below was sequenced from the same sample in a study of control samples from healthy donors and cancer patients. Some clones are missing from TCRdb's copy, which holds only in-frame ones; the method was immunoSEQ multiplex PCR. The sample consists of roughly 200,000 clones, over 90% of them appearing once. Specimen: blood. The receptors were gathered from a man in his fifties in good health.

V gene TRBV5-1 combines with J gene TRBJ2-3; D might be TRBD1 (6 bases). The CDR3 has 15 residues. Germline lookup yields CDR1 SGHRS and CDR2 YFSETQ. Trimming took 0 bases from V and 6 from J, leaving 14 bases between them. CDR3 loop: CASSLEVLGHDTQYF. DNA of the CDR3: TGCGCCAGCAGCTTGGAGGTTTTGGGACATGATACGCAGTATTTT.

The V and J genes are TRBV7-9 and TRBJ1-2; D remains ambiguous. Deletions cut 1 base from V and 8 bases from J, with 8 bases between. The CDR3 contains 12 residues. Germline V CDR1 and CDR2: SEHNR, FQNEAQ (reference sequence). The CDR3 nucleotides are TGTGCCAGCAGCTTAGTCCCGAGGGGCTACACCTTC. Residues: CASSLVPRGYTF.

V is TRBV9 and J is TRBJ1-3; D call uncertain. The CDR3 is 14 residues long. Germline assignment: CDR1 SGDLS and CDR2 YYNGEE. Trimming stripped 3 bases from V and 0 bases from J, with 7 bases between. The CDR3 DNA follows: TGTGCCAGCAGCGCCCATCTCTCTGGAAACACCATATATTTT. It is translated as CASSAHLSGNTIYF.

CDR3 sequence: CASSESGYGEKLFF. The CDR3 region has the DNA TGTGCCAGCAGTGAATCAGGGTATGGTGAAAAACTGTTTTTT. The V and J genes are TRBV25-1 and TRBJ1-4, with D possibly TRBD1 on 5 matching bases. The length of the CDR3 is 14 residues. CDR1 is MGHDK, CDR2 SYGVNS, per germline. Trimming removed 1 base from V and 7 bases from J, with 10 bases in between.

The chain employs TRBV19 and TRBJ1-1; D is ambiguous. Germline CDR1 LNHDA, CDR2 SQIVND (reference sequence). The CDR3 extends over 16 amino acids. The V end was cut by 2 bases, the J end by 1 base, with 14 bases between. The CDR3 bases are TGTGCCAGTAGTATAAAGGCCGACCCTCCGAACACTGAAGCTTTCTTT. It yields the protein CASSIKADPPNTEAFF.